This T cell receptor beta chain emerged from a study of CXCR3-negative and CXCR3-positive naive CD8 T cells. Each CD8+ T cell subset was flow-sorted in triplicate. Every sort contained 250,000 to 350,000 cells. The naive CD8+ gate required CD45RO-CCR7+CD27+CD95- phenotype. It was by 5' RACE with UMI labels that the TRB cDNA libraries were prepared. Using the 5' RACE reads, TCRdb records one entry per CDR3 protein without DNA. The sample data list about 120,000 distinct CDR3 sequences. Study-level results: Hydrophobicity of TRB CDR3s was greater in CXCR3-positive naive cells than in CXCR3-negative naive cells.

As concerns this clonotype: The antigen is unknown.

The germline gives CDR1 SGDLS, CDR2 YYNGEE. This CDR3 comprises 13 residues. The chain uses TRBV9 and TRBJ2-7. Sequencing input: naive CXCR3- CD8+ T cells from blood. This sample's subset: CD45RO-CCR7+CD27+CD95- naive CD8+ T cells lacking CXCR3 (TNR3-). The receptor was isolated from a human donor in good health. Some clones in this sample may be carry-over from other donors' samples. CDR3 region: CTSSVDPTYEQYF.